The entry below gives a single T cell receptor (beta chain) sequence along with its context. What it binds is unknown. After 5'RACE with constant-segment primers, TCR alpha and TCR beta cDNA libraries carrying sample barcodes and UMIs were obtained. TCRdb passed the 5' RACE reads through MiXCR, listing each CDR3 protein once. The table shows 92,000 or so distinct CDR3 sequences, with about 15% occurring only once. This record comes from a study of T-cell memory formation after mild COVID-19. General observations from the study: Mainly CM and EM harbored the contracting CD4+ clones; mainly EMRA harbored the CD8+ ones.

Germline V gene lookup returns CDR1 MNHEY and CDR2 SVGAGI. The CDR3 contains 14 residues. With 0 bases removed from V and 4 bases from J, the gap between germline ends came to 10 bases. The rearrangement joins TRBV6-5 to TRBJ2-7; possibly TRBD2 for D (7 bases). This receptor was taken from a man aged 18-30 years who had mild COVID-19 (a few samples of this study predate the infection). Cell type and time point are not known. The sample consisted of PBMCs or a T cell subset sorted from them (not recorded which). CDR3 protein: CASSYSRGGYEQYF. The CDR3 DNA follows: TGTGCCAGCAGTTACTCGAGGGGGGGTTACGAGCAGTACTTC.